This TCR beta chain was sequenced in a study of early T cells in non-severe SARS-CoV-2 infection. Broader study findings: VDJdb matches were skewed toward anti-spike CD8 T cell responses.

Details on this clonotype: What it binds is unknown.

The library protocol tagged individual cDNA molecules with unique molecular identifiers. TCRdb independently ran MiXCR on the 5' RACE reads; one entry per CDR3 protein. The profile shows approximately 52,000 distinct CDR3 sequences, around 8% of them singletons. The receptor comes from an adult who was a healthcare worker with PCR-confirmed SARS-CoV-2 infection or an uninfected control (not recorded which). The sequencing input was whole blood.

CDR3 nucleotide sequence: TGTGCCAGCAGCCCAAGCGCGGCCGGGGAGCTGTTTTTT. Its translation: CASSPSAAGELFF. The chain employs TRBV11-2 and TRBJ2-2; D unclear. Trimming pared 5 bases from V and 6 bases from J, leaving 10 bases between. The length of the CDR3 is 13 residues. CDR1 is SGHAT and CDR2 is FQNNGV in the germline V gene.